This T cell receptor (beta chain) was recovered during a study of cytomegalovirus exposure and HLA in healthy donors. In the PCR, 60 Vbeta and 13 Jbeta primers were used. Generated by immunoSEQ multiplex PCR, the TCRdb table keeps only in-frame clones and is missing some. The top ten hold 1% to 1.5% of the sample, which has more than 150,000 clones, around 85% seen once. This CDR3 has 15 amino acids. CDR1 and CDR2 (germline): SGDLS, YYNGEE. V was cut by 0 bases and J by 6 bases, with 13 bases left in between. As concerns this clone: Its specificity is not known.

Study-level points and caveats: Most observed TCR sequences were rare, whereas some public TCRs were detected in many donors. Researchers reportedly found TCR beta sequences accurately predicted most subjects' HLA-A and HLA-B alleles.

The chain joins TRBV9 to TRBJ2-1; D remains ambiguous. This clonotype was sampled from a man between 50 and 59 years old in good health and CMV-seropositive. Material: PBMCs. The CDR3 region has the DNA TGTGCCAGCAGCGTAGGTCTAGTCGGCGTCAATGAGCAGTTCTTC. Residues: CASSVGLVGVNEQFF.